The 14 T cell receptor beta chains given below trace back to one sample, sequenced in a study of blood T cell repertoires in COVID-19. TCRdb's table, derived via immunoSEQ multiplex PCR, lists solely in-frame clones and lacks some. This sample has roughly 120,000 clones; roughly 83% occur once, and the top ten carry approximately 5%. Sequencing was done on a sample of peripheral blood. These receptors all stem from a human donor in a cohort sampled during active COVID-19.

The chain uses TRBV27 and TRBJ1-1, with unresolved D. The CDR3 spans 13 residues. V lost 8 bases and J 1 base, leaving 11 bases between the germline ends. CDR1 is MNHEY and CDR2 is SMNVEV in the germline V gene (reference sequence). The CDR3 DNA reads TGTGCCAGCCGCGGTTTTTCGAACACTGAAGCTTTCTTT. Protein sequence: CASRGFSNTEAFF.

This chain uses TRBV5-1 with TRBJ2-2; the match to TRBD2 covers 7 bases. V gave up 0 bases and J gave up 4 bases; unmatched junction bases: 3. From germline, CDR1 is SGHRS and CDR2 YFSETQ. The CDR3 totals 15 residues. The CDR3: CASSLVQRGTGELFF. CDR3 DNA: TGCGCCAGCAGCTTGGTGCAGCGGGGCACCGGGGAGCTGTTTTTT.

The chain uses TRBV6-1 and TRBJ2-2, with TRBD1 as a possible D gene (5 bases). Per germline, CDR1 MNHNS and CDR2 SASEGT. Deletions cut 3 bases from V and 1 base from J, with 6 bases between. The CDR3 loop spans 14 amino acids. This CDR3 reads CASSDGQNTGELFF. The CDR3 DNA reads TGTGCCAGCAGTGACGGACAGAACACCGGGGAGCTGTTTTTT.

In DNA, the CDR3 is TGTGCCAGCAGTCGACAGGGGAGCTCCTACGAGCAGTACTTC. It is translated as CASSRQGSSYEQYF. This chain joins TRBV11-2 and TRBJ2-7, with 8 bases identical to TRBD1. The junction had 4 bases not matched to a gene; V was cut back by 6 bases and J by 0 bases. The CDR3 contains 14 residues. CDR1 is SGHAT, CDR2 FQNNGV, per germline.

The chain links TRBV19 to TRBJ2-6; TRBD1 might be the D (6 bases). Germline V gene sequence: CDR1 LNHDA, CDR2 SQIVND (reference sequence). This CDR3 has 16 amino acids. V shed 5 bases and J shed 2 bases, with 13 bases lying between them. The CDR3 DNA follows: TGTGCCAGTAGTGGGAAACAGGGAGCTGGGGCCAACGTCCTGACTTTC. This encodes CASSGKQGAGANVLTF.

The chain carries TRBV6-6 and TRBJ2-7, with 7 positions matching TRBD1. V lost 7 bases, J lost 3 bases, and 6 bases stayed unmatched. From germline, CDR1 is MNHNY and CDR2 SVGAGI (reference sequence). This CDR3 region has 13 residues. The CDR3 is CASMDRTYYEQYF. The CDR3 region has the DNA TGTGCCAGCATGGACAGGACCTACTACGAGCAGTACTTC.

The gene calls are TRBV9 and TRBJ2-1, with TRBD1 identical over 7 bases. The CDR3 totals 15 residues. The germline V gene has CDR1 SGDLS and CDR2 YYNGEE. V lost 0 bases and J lost 4; bases outside the gene matches: 4. CDR3 protein: CASSVGQGKYNEQFF. CDR3 DNA: TGTGCCAGCAGCGTAGGACAGGGCAAATACAATGAGCAGTTCTTC.

V gene TRBV30 combines with J gene TRBJ1-5, with 8 positions matching TRBD1. Germline V gene lookup returns CDR1 GTSNPN and CDR2 SVGIG (reference sequence). The CDR3 totals 15 residues. Germline trimming cut 3 bases from V and 4 bases from J; bases unmatched to any gene: 8. The CDR3 sequence is CAWSHRGGFNQPQHF. CDR3 sequence (DNA): TGTGCCTGGAGCCACAGGGGGGGATTTAATCAGCCCCAGCATTTT.

The V call is TRBV5-4, the J call TRBJ2-1; 7 positions match TRBD2. Germline loops: CDR1 SGHNT, CDR2 YYREEE (reference sequence). The J segment lost 4 bases and the V segment lost 2 bases, leaving 6 bases of the junction unmatched. The CDR3 runs 15 residues. The chain's CDR3 is CASSFSRGDYNEQFF. The DNA of the CDR3 is TGTGCCAGCAGCTTCTCTCGGGGGGATTACAATGAGCAGTTCTTC. The variable domain in full, with the rest retrieved from reference TRBV5-4 and TRBJ2-1, is ETGVTQSPTHLIKTRGQQVTLRCSSQSGHNTVSWYQQALGQGPQFIFQYYREEENGRGNFPPRFSGLQFPNYSSELNVNALELDDSALYLCASSFSRGDYNEQFFGPGTRLTVL.

Only one count was recorded for this clone. The gene calls are TRBV6-6 and TRBJ1-5; TRBD1 matches 8 bases. CDR1 is MNHNY, CDR2 SVGAGI, per germline (reference sequence). CDR3 length equals 16 residues. The J segment lost 3 bases and the V segment lost 6 bases, leaving 10 bases of the junction unmatched. The CDR3 protein is CASRGSQGGDNQPQHF. The CDR3, as DNA: TGTGCCAGCAGGGGATCACAGGGGGGGGACAATCAGCCCCAGCATTTT.

The CDR3 region is CASSPRLAGPYEQYF. As DNA, the CDR3 is TGCGCCAGCAGCCCGAGACTAGCGGGGCCCTACGAGCAGTACTTC. The V call is TRBV5-1, the J call TRBJ2-7; 11 positions agree with TRBD2. Germline CDR1 is SGHRS and CDR2 is YFSETQ. CDR3 size: 15 residues. Trimming at V came to 4 bases and at J to 2 bases, leaving 5 bases not matched to a gene.

V and J are TRBV3-1 (or the pseudogene TRBV3-2) and TRBJ1-5; D not resolved. Germline lookup yields CDR1 LGHDT and CDR2 YNNKEL (reference sequence). The CDR3 is made up of 15 amino acids. With 0 bases removed from V and 4 bases from J, the gap between germline ends came to 10 bases. Written as DNA, the CDR3 is TGTGCCAGCAGCCAAGATCGAACAGATAATCAGCCCCAGCATTTT. This codes for CASSQDRTDNQPQHF.

This clone has only a few counts. This chain uses TRBV28 with TRBJ2-7; 9 bases match TRBD2. The V segment lost 6 bases and the J segment 3 bases; nucleotides outside the gene matches: 6. CDR1 is MDHEN, CDR2 SYDVKM, per germline. This CDR3 comprises 14 residues. The CDR3 DNA reads TGTGCCAGCAGACGGCGCGGGGGGGACTACGAGCAGTACTTC. Protein product: CASRRRGGDYEQYF.

V and J are TRBV5-1 and TRBJ2-7; perhaps TRBD2 as D (6 bases). Germline CDR1 reads SGHRS; CDR2 reads YFSETQ. V was pared by 0 bases and J by 2 bases, with 12 bases between. This CDR3 spans 15 amino acids. CDR3 bases: TGCGCCAGCAGCTTGGGACCGGGGGAGCCCTACGAGCAGTACTTC. Translating gives CASSLGPGEPYEQYF.